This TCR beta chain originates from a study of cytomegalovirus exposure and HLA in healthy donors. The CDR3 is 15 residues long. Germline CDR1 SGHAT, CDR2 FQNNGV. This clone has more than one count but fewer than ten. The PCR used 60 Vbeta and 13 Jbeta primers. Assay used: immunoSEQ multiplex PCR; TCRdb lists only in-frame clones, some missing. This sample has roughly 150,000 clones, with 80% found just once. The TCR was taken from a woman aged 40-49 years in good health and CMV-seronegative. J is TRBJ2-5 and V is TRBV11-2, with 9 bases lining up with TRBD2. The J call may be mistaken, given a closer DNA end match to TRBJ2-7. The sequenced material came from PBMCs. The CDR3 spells CASSLVLAGSYEQYF. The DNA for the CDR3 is TGTGCCAGCAGCTTAGTGCTAGCGGGATCCTACGAGCAGTACTTC.